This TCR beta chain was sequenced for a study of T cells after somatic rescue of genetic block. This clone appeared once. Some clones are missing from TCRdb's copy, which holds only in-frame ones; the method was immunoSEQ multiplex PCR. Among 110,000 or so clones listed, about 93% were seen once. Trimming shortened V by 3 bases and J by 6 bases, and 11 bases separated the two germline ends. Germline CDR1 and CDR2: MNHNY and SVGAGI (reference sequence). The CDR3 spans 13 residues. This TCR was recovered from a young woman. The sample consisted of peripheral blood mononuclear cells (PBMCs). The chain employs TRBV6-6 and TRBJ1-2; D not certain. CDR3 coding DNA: TGTGCCAGCAGTTATTCTCCCTCCGATGGCTACACCTTC. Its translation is CASSYSPSDGYTF.